Below are 10 T cell receptor beta chains sequenced from a single sample in a study of graft-versus-host responses after intestinal transplantation. No antigen is known for these receptors. The table came from immunoSEQ multiplex PCR; TCRdb's copy has only in-frame clones and leaves some out. The sample consists of 30,000 or so clones, around 83% of them appearing once. The source material was unstimulated CD8+ T cells sorted from spleen or lymph node cells, sampled before intestinal transplant. The source is a human donor who received an intestinal transplant.

This clone was picked up one time. This chain links TRBV4-1 with TRBJ2-3, with D maybe TRBD2 (7 bases). Germline lookup yields CDR1 MGHRA and CDR2 YSYEKL. Trimming removed 0 bases from V and 0 bases from J, with 16 bases in between. This CDR3 contains 18 residues. This CDR3 reads CASSQEFGGGTSTDTQYF. CDR3 sequence (DNA): TGCGCCAGCAGCCAAGAGTTTGGGGGGGGCACTAGCACAGATACGCAGTATTTT.

The chain employs TRBV19 and TRBJ1-1; 7 bases agree with TRBD1. Germline V lookup: CDR1 LNHDA, CDR2 SQIVND (reference sequence). The V segment lost 3 bases and the J segment 1 base; nucleotides outside the gene matches: 2. The CDR3 sequence is 14 residues long. Here the CDR3 DNA reads TGTGCCAGTAGTATGGGGACAGAGAACACTGAAGCTTTCTTT. Protein product: CASSMGTENTEAFF.

CDR3 amino acids: CASSYPTVEAFF. CDR3 nucleotides: TGTGCCAGCAGTTACCCAACAGTGGAAGCTTTCTTT. V usage is TRBV6-6 and J usage is TRBJ1-1; D is unclear. The V and J ends lost 2 bases and 8 bases respectively, with 9 bases between them. There are 12 residues in the CDR3. In germline, CDR1 is MNHNY, CDR2 SVGAGI (reference sequence).

The J gene is TRBJ1-5, the V gene TRBV10-2, with TRBD1 identical over 7 bases. This CDR3 spans 15 amino acids. Germline CDR1 WSHSY, CDR2 SAAADI. V lost 0 bases to trimming and J lost 5 bases; unmatched junction nucleotides: 4. Here the CDR3 DNA reads TGCGCCAGCAGTGAGTCGACAGGGTGGGATCAGCCCCAGCATTTT. Its translation is CASSESTGWDQPQHF.

This sequence joins TRBV6-1 and TRBJ1-1; D uncertain. This CDR3 spans 16 amino acids. V was shortened by 2 bases and J by 3 bases, with 16 bases between the two germline ends. Germline V gene data show CDR1 as MNHNS and CDR2 as SASEGT. The CDR3 reads CASSEPEELLHTEAFF. The CDR3 DNA sequence: TGTGCCAGCAGTGAACCGGAGGAACTACTACACACTGAAGCTTTCTTT.

The rearrangement uses TRBV5-5 and TRBJ2-1; the match to TRBD1 covers 8 bases. Unmatched junction bases numbered 6, after V lost 2 bases and J lost 8 bases. CDR1 and CDR2 from the germline V gene are SGHKS and YYEKEE (reference sequence). CDR3 size: 14 residues. CDR3 DNA sequence: TGTGCCAGCAGCTTTTCCCAGGGGGCTTATGAGCAGTTCTTC. Encoded protein: CASSFSQGAYEQFF.

The count of this clone is one. This chain joins TRBV14 and TRBJ2-1; D is unresolved. The CDR3 sequence is 14 residues long. The germline gives CDR1 SGHDN, CDR2 FVKESK. V was cut by 0 bases and J by 8 bases, with 11 bases left in between. The CDR3 sequence is CASSQDTLFHEQFF. DNA for the CDR3: TGTGCCAGCAGCCAAGATACTTTATTCCATGAGCAGTTCTTC.

This chain uses TRBV28 with TRBJ2-7; 15 bases map to TRBD2. The V gene's germline CDR1 is MDHEN and CDR2 SYDVKM. The CDR3 runs to 17 residues. With V trimmed by 7 bases and J by 2 bases, 9 bases remained unmatched. DNA for the CDR3: TGTGCCAGCAACCCGGGGACTAGCGGGAGGCCAGCCTACGAGCAGTACTTC. It codes for CASNPGTSGRPAYEQYF.

The chain uses TRBV2 and TRBJ2-7; the match to TRBD1 covers 7 bases. V lost 8 bases to trimming and J lost 2 bases; unmatched junction nucleotides: 6. CDR1 is SNHLY and CDR2 is FYNNEI in the germline V gene. The CDR3 covers 13 residues. CDR3 coding DNA: TGTGCCAGCGTGTGGGACAGAGCCTACGAGCAGTACTTC. Its protein is CASVWDRAYEQYF.

The chain recombines TRBV4-2 with TRBJ2-2, with D perhaps matching TRBD2 (6 bases). This CDR3 contains 18 residues. The germline gives CDR1 LGHNA, CDR2 YNFKEQ. V was shortened by 0 bases and J by 7 bases, with 21 bases between the two germline ends. Here the CDR3 DNA reads TGTGCCAGCAGCCAAGAGATGGGGCGGGGCGTCGTTGGCGGGGAGCTGTTTTTT. Amino acid sequence: CASSQEMGRGVVGGELFF.